The 7 T cell receptor beta chains below all came from one sample that was sequenced in a study of T cell responses to AZD1222 COVID-19 vaccine. Clones were read by immunoSEQ multiplex PCR, and TCRdb kept only the in-frame ones, dropping some. Of around 130,000 clones listed, over 90% are singletons. Sequenced here: peripheral blood, sampled on day 0 of AZD1222 vaccination. These receptors all come from an adult in good health.

The V and J genes are TRBV9 and TRBJ1-1; D not resolved. V lost 0 bases, J lost 3 bases, and 6 bases lay in between. CDR1 SGDLS and CDR2 YYNGEE come from the germline V gene. This CDR3 region has 13 residues. The CDR3 sequence is CASSVEGYTEAFF. For the CDR3, the DNA is TGTGCCAGCAGCGTAGAGGGTTACACTGAAGCTTTCTTT. Supplemented by reference TRBV9 and TRBJ1-1, the full variable domain reads DSGVTQTPKHLITATGQRVTLRCSPRSGDLSVYWYQQSLDQGLQFLIQYYNGEERAKGNILERFSAQQFPDLHSELNLSSLELGDSALYFCASSVEGYTEAFFGQGTRLTVV.

The chain employs TRBV11-3 and TRBJ2-7; D is perhaps TRBD1 or TRBD2 (5 bases each). Germline CDR1 and CDR2: SGHNT and YENEEA. The length of the CDR3 is 13 residues. V gave up 3 bases and J gave up 3 bases, with 9 bases separating them. The CDR3: CASSLGERYEQYF. The CDR3 nucleotides read TGTGCCAGCAGCTTGGGGGAACGCTACGAGCAGTACTTC.

The gene calls are TRBV2 and TRBJ2-1, with a tentative D call TRBD2 (5 bases). The CDR3 is 12 amino acids. From germline, CDR1 is SNHLY and CDR2 FYNNEI. V was trimmed by 6 bases and J by 10 bases, leaving 13 bases between them. The CDR3 loop reads CASRTGGFEQFF. The CDR3 region has the DNA TGTGCCAGCAGGACCGGAGGATTCGAGCAGTTCTTC.

The chain uses TRBV6-5 and TRBJ1-2; D is unclear. The V gene's germline CDR1 is MNHEY and CDR2 SVGAGI. The V end lost 6 bases, the J end lost 4 bases, and 9 bases lay between the germline ends. The length of the CDR3 is 12 residues. CDR3 loop: CASRDLIYGYTF. In DNA, the CDR3 is TGTGCCAGCAGGGATCTTATCTATGGCTACACCTTC.

The chain has TRBV6-1 and TRBJ1-6; D may be TRBD1 (5 bases). Germline V gene lookup returns CDR1 MNHNS and CDR2 SASEGT. The CDR3 runs 16 residues. Trimming took off 2 bases at V and 7 bases at J, with 15 bases between the two ends. CDR3 coding DNA: TGTGCCAGCAGTGAATGGGCCGGGACCGGGAATTCACCCCTCCACTTT. This gives the protein CASSEWAGTGNSPLHF.

The rearrangement joins TRBV5-6 to TRBJ2-2; the D gene is possibly TRBD1 (6 bases). Trimming took 3 bases from V and 6 from J, leaving 6 bases between them. Germline V gives CDR1 SGHDT, CDR2 YYEEEE. The CDR3 is 12 residues long. The CDR3 DNA is TGTGCCAGCAGCTCAGGGGCCGGGGAGCTGTTTTTT. Its translation: CASSSGAGELFF.

V and J are TRBV5-1 and TRBJ2-3, with D unclear. This CDR3 spans 12 amino acids. V dropped 1 base and J dropped 3 bases, with 3 bases sitting between them. The germline gives CDR1 SGHRS, CDR2 YFSETQ. The DNA for the CDR3 is TGCGCCAGCAGCTTGCAAACAGATACGCAGTATTTT. Protein: CASSLQTDTQYF.